This T cell receptor (beta chain) was sequenced during a study of breast tumors, draining lymph nodes, adjacent tissues. This clonotype was seen once. Its target is not known. Regarding the study as a whole: Tumor TCR diversity was below lymph nodes but above nontumor tissue. Data only fit, rather than demonstrated, lymph node origin of most tumor T cells.

TCRdb passed the multiplex PCR reads through MiXCR, listing each CDR3 protein once. The table shows tens of thousands of distinct CDR3 sequences, with 63% occurring only once. V was shortened by 4 bases and J by 6 bases, with 10 bases between the two germline ends. This CDR3 is built from 13 residues. Germline V gene sequence: CDR1 SGHRS, CDR2 YFSETQ. V usage is TRBV5-1 and J usage is TRBJ2-2; a possible D gene is TRBD1 (5 bases). The source material was breast tumor tissue. The source of this sequence is a female donor with breast cancer. Some clones in this sample may be carry-over from other donors' samples. The CDR3 loop is CASSPAGPGELFF. CDR3 DNA: TGCGCCAGCAGCCCCGCAGGGCCCGGGGAGCTGTTTTTT.